The present T cell receptor beta chain was sequenced within a study of preoperative IRX-2 immunotherapy in early breast cancer. This table comes from immunoSEQ multiplex PCR, and its TCRdb copy is limited to in-frame clones, with some not included. The table includes fewer than 25,000 clones, 70% to 90% detected once. Sample treatment: preoperative locoregional IRX-2 cytokine immunotherapy. Patients received preoperative, locoregional IRX-2 cytokine immunotherapy in a phase Ib study. The germline V and J ends were trimmed by 7 bases and 0 bases, with 12 bases remaining between them. The CDR3 is 14 residues long. Germline V gene lookup returns CDR1 MNHGY and CDR2 SAAAGT.

The chain links TRBV6-8 to TRBJ1-1, with D tentatively TRBD1 (6 bases). The sample consisted of lymph node tissue, taken after IRX-2 immunotherapy. The receptor was isolated from a human donor with breast cancer. The CDR3 nucleotides are TGTGCCAGCATCGCGGGACACATGAACACTGAAGCTTTCTTT. Protein sequence: CASIAGHMNTEAFF.